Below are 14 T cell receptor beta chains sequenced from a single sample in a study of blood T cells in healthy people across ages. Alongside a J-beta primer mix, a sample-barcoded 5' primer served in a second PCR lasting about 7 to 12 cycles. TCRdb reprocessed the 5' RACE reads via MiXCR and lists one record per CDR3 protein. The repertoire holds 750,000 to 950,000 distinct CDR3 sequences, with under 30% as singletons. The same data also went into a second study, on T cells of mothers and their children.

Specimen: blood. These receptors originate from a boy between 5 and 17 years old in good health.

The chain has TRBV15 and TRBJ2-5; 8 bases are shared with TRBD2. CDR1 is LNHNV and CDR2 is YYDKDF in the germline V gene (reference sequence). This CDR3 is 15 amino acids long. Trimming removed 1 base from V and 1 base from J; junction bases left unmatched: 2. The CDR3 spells CATSRVAGFQETQYF. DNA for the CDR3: TGTGCCACCAGCAGAGTAGCGGGGTTCCAAGAGACCCAGTACTTC.

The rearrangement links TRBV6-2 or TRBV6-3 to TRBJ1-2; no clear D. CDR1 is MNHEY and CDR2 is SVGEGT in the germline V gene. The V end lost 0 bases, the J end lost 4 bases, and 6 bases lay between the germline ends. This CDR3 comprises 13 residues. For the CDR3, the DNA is TGTGCCAGCAGTTACTCCGTTCTCTATGGCTACACCTTC. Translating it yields CASSYSVLYGYTF.

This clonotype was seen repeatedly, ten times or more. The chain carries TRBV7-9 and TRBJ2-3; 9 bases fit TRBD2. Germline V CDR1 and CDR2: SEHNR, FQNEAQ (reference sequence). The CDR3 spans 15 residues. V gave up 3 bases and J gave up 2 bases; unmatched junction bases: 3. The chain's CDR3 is CASSFSGGSTDTQYF. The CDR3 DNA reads TGTGCCAGCAGCTTCAGCGGGGGGTCCACAGATACGCAGTATTTT.

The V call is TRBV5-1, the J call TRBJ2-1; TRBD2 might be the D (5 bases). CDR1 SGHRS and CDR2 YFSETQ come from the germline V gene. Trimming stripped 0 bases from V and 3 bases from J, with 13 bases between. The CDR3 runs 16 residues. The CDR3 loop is CASSLVPGRGYNEQFF. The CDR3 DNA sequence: TGCGCCAGCAGCTTGGTCCCGGGTCGGGGCTACAATGAGCAGTTCTTC.

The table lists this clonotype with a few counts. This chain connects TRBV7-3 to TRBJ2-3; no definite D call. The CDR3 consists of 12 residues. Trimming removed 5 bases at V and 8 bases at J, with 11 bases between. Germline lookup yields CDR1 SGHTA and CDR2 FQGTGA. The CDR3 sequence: CASSPPGATQYF. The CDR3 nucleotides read TGTGCCAGCAGCCCCCCTGGCGCTACGCAGTATTTT. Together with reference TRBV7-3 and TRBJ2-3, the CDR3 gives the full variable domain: GAGVSQTPSNKVTEKGKYVELRCDPISGHTALYWYRQSLGQGPEFLIYFQGTGAADDSGLPNDRFFAVRPEGSVSTLKIQRTERGDSAVYLCASSPPGATQYFGPGTRLTVL.

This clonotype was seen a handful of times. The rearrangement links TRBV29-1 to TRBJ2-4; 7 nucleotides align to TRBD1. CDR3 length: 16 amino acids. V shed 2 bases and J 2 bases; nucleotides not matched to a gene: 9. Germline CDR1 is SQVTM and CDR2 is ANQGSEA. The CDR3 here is CSVELGDRESKNIQYF. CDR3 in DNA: TGCAGCGTTGAATTAGGCGACAGGGAGTCCAAAAACATTCAGTACTTC.

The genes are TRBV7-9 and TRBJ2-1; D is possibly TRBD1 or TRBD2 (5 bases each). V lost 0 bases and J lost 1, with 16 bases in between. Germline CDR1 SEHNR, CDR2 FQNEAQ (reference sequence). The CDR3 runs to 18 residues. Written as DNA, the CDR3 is TGTGCCAGCAGCTTAGCCGGGATTGTAGGGGAATCCTACAATGAGCAGTTCTTC. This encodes CASSLAGIVGESYNEQFF. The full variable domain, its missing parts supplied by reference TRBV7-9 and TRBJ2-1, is DTGVSQNPRHKITKRGQNVTFRCDPISEHNRLYWYRQTLGQGPEFLTYFQNEAQLEKSRLLSDRFSAERPKGSFSTLEIQRTEQGDSAMYLCASSLAGIVGESYNEQFFGPGTRLTVL.

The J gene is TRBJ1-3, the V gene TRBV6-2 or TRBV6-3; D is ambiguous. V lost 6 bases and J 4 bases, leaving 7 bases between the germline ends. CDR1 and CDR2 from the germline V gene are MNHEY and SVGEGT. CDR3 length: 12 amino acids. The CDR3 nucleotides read TGTGCCAGCAGACAAGGAGGAAACACCATATATTTT. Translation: CASRQGGNTIYF.

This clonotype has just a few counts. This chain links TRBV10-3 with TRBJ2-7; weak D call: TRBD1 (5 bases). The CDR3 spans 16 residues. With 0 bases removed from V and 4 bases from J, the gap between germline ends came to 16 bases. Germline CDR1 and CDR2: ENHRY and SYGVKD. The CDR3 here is CAISESYTGAGYEQYF. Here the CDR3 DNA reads TGTGCCATCAGTGAGTCCTATACTGGGGCTGGGTACGAGCAGTACTTC.

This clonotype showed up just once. The CDR3 is CSARTLLAYNEQFF. The CDR3 region has the DNA TGCAGTGCTAGAACGCTTTTGGCCTACAATGAGCAGTTCTTC. The V gene is TRBV20-1, the J gene TRBJ2-1, with D unresolved. The V gene's germline CDR1 is DFQATT and CDR2 SNEGSKA (reference sequence). This CDR3 spans 14 amino acids. Trimming stripped 2 bases from V and 2 bases from J, with 10 bases between.

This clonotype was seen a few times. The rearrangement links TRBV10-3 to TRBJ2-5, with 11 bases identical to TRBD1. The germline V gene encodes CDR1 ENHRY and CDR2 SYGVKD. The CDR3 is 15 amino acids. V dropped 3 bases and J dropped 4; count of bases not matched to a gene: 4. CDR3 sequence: CAISDTGTGGETQYF. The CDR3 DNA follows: TGTGCCATCAGTGATACCGGGACAGGGGGAGAGACCCAGTACTTC.

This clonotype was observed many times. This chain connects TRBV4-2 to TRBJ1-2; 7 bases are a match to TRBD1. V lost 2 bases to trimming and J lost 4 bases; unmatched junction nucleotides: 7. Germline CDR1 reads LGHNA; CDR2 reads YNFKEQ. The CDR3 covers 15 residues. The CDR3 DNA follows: TGTGCCAGCAGCCAACCCCAACAGGGGACCTATGGCTACACCTTC. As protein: CASSQPQQGTYGYTF.

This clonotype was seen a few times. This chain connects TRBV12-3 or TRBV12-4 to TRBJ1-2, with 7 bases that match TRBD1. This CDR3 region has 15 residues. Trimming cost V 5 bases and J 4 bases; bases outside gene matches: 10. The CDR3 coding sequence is TGTGCCAGCAGTGGGAAGGGGGCGCCGGGCTATGGCTACACCTTC. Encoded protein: CASSGKGAPGYGYTF.

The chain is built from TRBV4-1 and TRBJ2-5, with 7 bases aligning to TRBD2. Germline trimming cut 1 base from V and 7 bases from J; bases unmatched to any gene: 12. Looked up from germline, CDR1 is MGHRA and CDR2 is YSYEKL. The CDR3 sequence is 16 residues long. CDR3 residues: CASSQGGGGTSPTQYF. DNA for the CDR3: TGCGCCAGCAGCCAAGGGGGCGGGGGTACTTCTCCGACCCAGTACTTC.